The present T cell receptor (beta chain) was sequenced within a study of graft-versus-host responses after intestinal transplantation. This clone was found once. The antigen remains unidentified. The CDR3 sequence is 15 residues long. J gave up 1 base and V 5 bases, and 2 bases lay outside the gene matches. CDR1 and CDR2 (germline): SGHTA, FQGNSA. Clones were sequenced by immunoSEQ multiplex PCR, and TCRdb holds only the in-frame ones, with some missing. Here the sample spans more than 60,000 clones, roughly 88% being singletons. The chain carries TRBV7-2 and TRBJ2-7; 13 bases are a match to TRBD2. This sample comprised unstimulated CD8+ T cells sorted from spleen or lymph node cells, obtained before intestinal transplant. The origin of this receptor is a human donor who received an intestinal transplant. The CDR3 reads CASSQGLAGSYEQYF. The CDR3 DNA follows: TGTGCCAGCAGCCAGGGACTAGCGGGGTCCTACGAGCAGTACTTC.